Below are 21 T cell receptor beta chains sequenced from a single sample in a study of blood T cell repertoires in COVID-19. Data came from immunoSEQ multiplex PCR; TCRdb stores just in-frame clones and leaves some out. The table shows roughly 160,000 clones, with over 70% occurring only once. The sample taken for sequencing was peripheral blood. The receptors stem from a woman between 65 and 79 years old who had recovered from COVID-19.

The chain employs TRBV11-3 and TRBJ1-1; 8 nucleotides agree with TRBD1. The CDR3 is 15 amino acids. Trimming cost V 5 bases and J 1 base; bases outside gene matches: 6. Germline CDR1 reads SGHNT; CDR2 reads YENEEA. The CDR3 sequence is CASSPRTGTNTEAFF. Here the CDR3 DNA reads TGTGCCAGCAGCCCCCGGACAGGGACGAACACTGAAGCTTTCTTT.

V gene TRBV19 combines with J gene TRBJ2-1, with a tentative D call TRBD2 (7 bases). Germline CDR1 and CDR2: LNHDA and SQIVND (reference sequence). V lost 1 base and J lost 5, with 15 bases in between. The CDR3 is 16 amino acids. In nucleotides, the CDR3 is TGTGCCAGTAGTATAGCGTGGGCGGGGGCCCACAATGAGCAGTTCTTC. The encoded protein is CASSIAWAGAHNEQFF. The whole variable domain, filled in from reference TRBV19 and TRBJ2-1, reads DGGITQSPKYLFRKEGQNVTLSCEQNLNHDAMYWYRQDPGQGLRLIYYSQIVNDFQKGDIAEGYSVSREKKESFPLTVTSAQKNPTAFYLCASSIAWAGAHNEQFFGPGTRLTVL.

The V call is TRBV15, the J call TRBJ2-2; no clear D gene. Per germline, CDR1 LNHNV and CDR2 YYDKDF (reference sequence). The CDR3 consists of 14 residues. Trimming stripped 3 bases from V and 3 bases from J, with 8 bases between. This CDR3 is CATSSRGYTGELFF. The CDR3 DNA is TGTGCCACCAGCAGTCGAGGATACACCGGGGAGCTGTTTTTT.

The chain joins TRBV29-1 to TRBJ1-1; no firm D call. The CDR3 is 11 amino acids. Germline V gene data show CDR1 as SQVTM and CDR2 as ANQGSEA. The V end lost 7 bases, the J end lost 2 bases, and 8 bases lay between the germline ends. CDR3 region: CSAFLNTEAFF. The CDR3 nucleotides are TGCAGCGCCTTCCTCAACACTGAAGCTTTCTTT. Filled out from reference TRBV29-1 and TRBJ1-1, the complete variable domain reads SAVISQKPSRDICQRGTSLTIQCQVDSQVTMMFWYRQQPGQSLTLIATANQGSEATYESGFVIDKFPISRPNLTFSTLTVSNMSPEDSSIYLCSAFLNTEAFFGQGTRLTVV.

In this sample, this clone turned up once. The V gene is TRBV18, the J gene TRBJ1-1; D remains unclear. V lost 1 base, J lost 5 bases, and 11 bases lay in between. The CDR3 totals 14 residues. From germline, CDR1 is KGHSH and CDR2 LQKENI. Here the CDR3 DNA reads TGTGCCAGCTCACCACGGGAGGGCGGGACTGAAGCTTTCTTT. Translated, it gives CASSPREGGTEAFF.

This chain's CDR3 is CASSQKGQGQHGYTF. CDR3 sequence (DNA): TGTGCCAGCTCACAAAAGGGGCAGGGGCAGCATGGCTACACCTTC. The chain couples TRBV18 to TRBJ1-2; D perhaps matches TRBD1 (6 bases). V lost 4 bases and J lost 6, with 18 bases in between. The CDR3 contains 15 residues. Germline V lookup: CDR1 KGHSH, CDR2 LQKENI.

CDR3 residues: CASSPPGTPSGYTF. For the CDR3, the DNA is TGTGCCAGCAGCCCCCCGGGGACTCCTAGTGGCTACACCTTC. This chain joins TRBV3-1 (or the pseudogene TRBV3-2) and TRBJ1-2, with D maybe TRBD1 (5 bases). The CDR3 length is 14 residues. Germline CDR1 reads LGHDT; CDR2 reads YNNKEL (reference sequence). The V end was cut by 4 bases, the J end by 7 bases, with 16 bases between.

The chain uses TRBV14 and TRBJ1-1; possibly TRBD1 for D (5 bases). Germline CDR1 reads SGHDN; CDR2 reads FVKESK. The length of the CDR3 is 16 residues. The V and J ends lost 1 base and 0 bases respectively, with 12 bases between them. CDR3 bases: TGTGCCAGCAGCCAAGGCAGGGAAGCAATGAACACTGAAGCTTTCTTT. Amino acid sequence: CASSQGREAMNTEAFF.

CDR3 in DNA: TGTGCCAGTAGTCCCCAGGATGGTCCGTACGAGCAGTACTTC. Protein: CASSPQDGPYEQYF. This rearrangement joins TRBV19 to TRBJ2-7; D gene ambiguous. V lost 5 bases and J 4 bases, leaving 15 bases between the germline ends. Per germline, CDR1 LNHDA and CDR2 SQIVND (reference sequence). The CDR3 extends over 14 amino acids.

The genes are TRBV15 and TRBJ1-4; no reliable D call. The CDR3 consists of 14 residues. With 4 bases removed from V and 8 bases from J, the gap between germline ends came to 14 bases. Germline loops: CDR1 LNHNV, CDR2 YYDKDF (reference sequence). CDR3: CATSTPGSGEKLFF. CDR3 nucleotides: TGTGCCACCAGCACCCCGGGTTCGGGGGAAAAACTGTTTTTT. Using reference TRBV15 and TRBJ1-4 for the parts outside the CDR3, the full variable domain is DAMVIQNPRYQVTQFGKPVTLSCSQTLNHNVMYWYQQKSSQAPKLLFHYYDKDFNNEADTPDNFQSRRPNTSFCFLDIRSPGLGDTAMYLCATSTPGSGEKLFFGSGTQLSVL.

The V call is TRBV28, the J call TRBJ1-5; the match to TRBD1 covers 7 bases. V dropped 6 bases and J dropped 7; count of bases not matched to a gene: 12. The CDR3 has 15 amino acids. The V gene's germline CDR1 is MDHEN and CDR2 SYDVKM. The CDR3 sequence is CASSLPTGAGQPQHF. CDR3 nucleotide sequence: TGTGCCAGCAGCCTCCCCACAGGGGCTGGACAGCCCCAGCATTTT.

This clone was counted only a few times. The chain recombines TRBV3-1 (or the pseudogene TRBV3-2) with TRBJ2-2; 7 bases align to TRBD2. The germline V gene encodes CDR1 LGHDT and CDR2 YNNKEL (reference sequence). This CDR3 is 14 amino acids long. V lost 0 bases, J lost 6 bases, and 1 base stayed unmatched. CDR3 DNA sequence: TGTGCCAGCAGCCAAGATGGGGGGGCCGGGGAGCTGTTTTTT. It yields the protein CASSQDGGAGELFF.

The V gene is TRBV28, the J gene TRBJ1-6; the D gene is possibly TRBD1 (5 bases). The CDR3 is 17 amino acids. CDR1 and CDR2 from the germline V gene are MDHEN and SYDVKM. Trimming cost V 6 bases and J 9 bases, with 24 bases left between them. The CDR3 here is CASRSNRARVRGSPLHF. The DNA for the CDR3 is TGTGCCAGCAGGAGTAACCGGGCCCGTGTTAGGGGTTCACCCCTCCACTTT.

The chain employs TRBV4-1 and TRBJ2-5, with D tentatively TRBD2 (6 bases). Germline assignment: CDR1 MGHRA and CDR2 YSYEKL. V dropped 4 bases and J dropped 0 bases, with 12 bases sitting between them. CDR3 length: 15 amino acids. The CDR3 sequence: CASSPRAGYQETQYF. The CDR3 DNA reads TGCGCCAGCAGCCCGAGGGCGGGGTACCAAGAGACCCAGTACTTC.

This clone appeared many times. The CDR3 loop reads CASSALTGAYGNTIYF. The CDR3 DNA sequence: TGCGCCAGCAGTGCCCTAACAGGGGCCTACGGAAACACCATATATTTT. J is TRBJ1-3 and V is TRBV10-1; 7 positions match TRBD1. The V gene end was trimmed by 4 bases and the J gene end by 4 bases; junction bases not matched to a gene: 10. The CDR3 contains 16 residues. CDR1 is WNHNN and CDR2 is SYGVQD in the germline V gene (reference sequence).

The genes are TRBV4-1 and TRBJ1-1, with unresolved D. The V gene lost 0 bases and the J gene lost 9 bases, with 8 bases spanning the gap. Per the germline V gene, CDR1 is MGHRA and CDR2 is YSYEKL. The length of the CDR3 is 12 residues. The CDR3 here is CASSQDRLQAFF. CDR3 DNA sequence: TGCGCCAGCAGCCAAGATCGACTTCAAGCTTTCTTT.

V is TRBV5-4 and J is TRBJ1-2; TRBD1 agrees at 8 bases. CDR3 length: 15 amino acids. CDR1 and CDR2 from the germline V gene are SGHNT and YYREEE (reference sequence). V was pared by 4 bases and J by 3 bases, with 8 bases of the junction left unmatched. The CDR3 DNA reads TGTGCCAGCAGCGTGACAGGGGCGGGGGACTATGGCTACACCTTC. This codes for CASSVTGAGDYGYTF. Supplemented by reference TRBV5-4 and TRBJ1-2, the full variable domain reads ETGVTQSPTHLIKTRGQQVTLRCSSQSGHNTVSWYQQALGQGPQFIFQYYREEENGRGNFPPRFSGLQFPNYSSELNVNALELDDSALYLCASSVTGAGDYGYTFGSGTRLTVV.

This sequence joins TRBV2 and TRBJ2-5; perhaps TRBD1 as D (5 bases). The germline V and J ends were trimmed by 6 bases and 5 bases, with 16 bases remaining between them. Germline V lookup: CDR1 SNHLY, CDR2 FYNNEI. This CDR3 has 14 amino acids. Here the CDR3 reads CASSRDSPTETQYF. The CDR3 DNA sequence: TGTGCCAGCAGCCGAGACAGCCCTACGGAGACCCAGTACTTC.

This chain uses TRBV5-1 with TRBJ2-1; D uncertain. The CDR3 is made up of 14 amino acids. With 0 bases removed from V and 3 bases from J, the gap between germline ends came to 7 bases. Germline assignment: CDR1 SGHRS and CDR2 YFSETQ. The CDR3 DNA is TGCGCCAGCAGCTTGGTTGGGCACTACAATGAGCAGTTCTTC. Amino acids: CASSLVGHYNEQFF.

V is TRBV28 and J is TRBJ1-6; no clear D gene. Trimming took 8 bases from V and 9 from J, leaving 20 bases between them. Germline-derived CDR1 and CDR2 are MDHEN and SYDVKM. The length of the CDR3 is 15 residues. The CDR3 DNA follows: TGTGCCAGCGCCCCGCCCCCCCCCAGCGGTTCACCCCTCCACTTT. This codes for CASAPPPPSGSPLHF. Complete variable domain (other parts from reference TRBV28 and TRBJ1-6): DVKVTQSSRYLVKRTGEKVFLECVQDMDHENMFWYRQDPGLGLRLIYFSYDVKMKEKGDIPEGYSVSREKKERFSLILESASTNQTSMYLCASAPPPPSGSPLHFGNGTRLTVT.

The chain recombines TRBV19 with TRBJ1-5, with 8 bases identical to TRBD1. CDR1 is LNHDA, CDR2 SQIVND, per germline (reference sequence). The V gene end was trimmed by 6 bases and the J gene end by 5 bases; junction bases not matched to a gene: 9. The CDR3 has 15 residues. The CDR3 loop is CASRQTGVSHQPQHF. For the CDR3, the DNA is TGTGCCAGTAGGCAGACAGGGGTAAGCCATCAGCCCCAGCATTTT. The full variable domain, completed using reference TRBV19 and TRBJ1-5, is DGGITQSPKYLFRKEGQNVTLSCEQNLNHDAMYWYRQDPGQGLRLIYYSQIVNDFQKGDIAEGYSVSREKKESFPLTVTSAQKNPTAFYLCASRQTGVSHQPQHFGDGTRLSIL.